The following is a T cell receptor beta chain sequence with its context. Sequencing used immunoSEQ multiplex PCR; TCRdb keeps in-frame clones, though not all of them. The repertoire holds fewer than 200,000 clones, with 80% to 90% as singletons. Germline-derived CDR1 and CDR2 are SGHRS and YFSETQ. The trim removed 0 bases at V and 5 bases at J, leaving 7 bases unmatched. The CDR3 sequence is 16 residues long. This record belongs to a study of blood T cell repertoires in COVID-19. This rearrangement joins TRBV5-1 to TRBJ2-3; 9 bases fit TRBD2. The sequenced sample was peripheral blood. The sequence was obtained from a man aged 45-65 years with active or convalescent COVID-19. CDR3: CASSLGGGASGDTQYF. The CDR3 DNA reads TGCGCCAGCAGCTTGGGCGGGGGGGCAAGTGGAGATACGCAGTATTTT.